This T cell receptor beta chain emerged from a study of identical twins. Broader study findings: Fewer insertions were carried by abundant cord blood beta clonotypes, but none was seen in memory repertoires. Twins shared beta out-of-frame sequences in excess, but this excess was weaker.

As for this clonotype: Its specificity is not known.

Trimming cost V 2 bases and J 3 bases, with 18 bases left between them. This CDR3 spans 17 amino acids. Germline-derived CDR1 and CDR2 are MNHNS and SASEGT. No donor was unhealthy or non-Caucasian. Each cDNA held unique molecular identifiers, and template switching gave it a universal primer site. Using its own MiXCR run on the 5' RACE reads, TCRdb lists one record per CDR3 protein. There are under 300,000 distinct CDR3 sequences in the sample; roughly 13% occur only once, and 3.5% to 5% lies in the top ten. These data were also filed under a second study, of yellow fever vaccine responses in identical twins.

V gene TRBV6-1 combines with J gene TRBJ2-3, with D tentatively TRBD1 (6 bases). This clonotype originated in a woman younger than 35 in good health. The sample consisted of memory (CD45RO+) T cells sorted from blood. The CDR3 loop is CASSEWPGAEVTDTQYF. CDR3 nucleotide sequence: TGTGCCAGCAGTGAATGGCCAGGGGCGGAGGTTACAGATACGCAGTATTTT.